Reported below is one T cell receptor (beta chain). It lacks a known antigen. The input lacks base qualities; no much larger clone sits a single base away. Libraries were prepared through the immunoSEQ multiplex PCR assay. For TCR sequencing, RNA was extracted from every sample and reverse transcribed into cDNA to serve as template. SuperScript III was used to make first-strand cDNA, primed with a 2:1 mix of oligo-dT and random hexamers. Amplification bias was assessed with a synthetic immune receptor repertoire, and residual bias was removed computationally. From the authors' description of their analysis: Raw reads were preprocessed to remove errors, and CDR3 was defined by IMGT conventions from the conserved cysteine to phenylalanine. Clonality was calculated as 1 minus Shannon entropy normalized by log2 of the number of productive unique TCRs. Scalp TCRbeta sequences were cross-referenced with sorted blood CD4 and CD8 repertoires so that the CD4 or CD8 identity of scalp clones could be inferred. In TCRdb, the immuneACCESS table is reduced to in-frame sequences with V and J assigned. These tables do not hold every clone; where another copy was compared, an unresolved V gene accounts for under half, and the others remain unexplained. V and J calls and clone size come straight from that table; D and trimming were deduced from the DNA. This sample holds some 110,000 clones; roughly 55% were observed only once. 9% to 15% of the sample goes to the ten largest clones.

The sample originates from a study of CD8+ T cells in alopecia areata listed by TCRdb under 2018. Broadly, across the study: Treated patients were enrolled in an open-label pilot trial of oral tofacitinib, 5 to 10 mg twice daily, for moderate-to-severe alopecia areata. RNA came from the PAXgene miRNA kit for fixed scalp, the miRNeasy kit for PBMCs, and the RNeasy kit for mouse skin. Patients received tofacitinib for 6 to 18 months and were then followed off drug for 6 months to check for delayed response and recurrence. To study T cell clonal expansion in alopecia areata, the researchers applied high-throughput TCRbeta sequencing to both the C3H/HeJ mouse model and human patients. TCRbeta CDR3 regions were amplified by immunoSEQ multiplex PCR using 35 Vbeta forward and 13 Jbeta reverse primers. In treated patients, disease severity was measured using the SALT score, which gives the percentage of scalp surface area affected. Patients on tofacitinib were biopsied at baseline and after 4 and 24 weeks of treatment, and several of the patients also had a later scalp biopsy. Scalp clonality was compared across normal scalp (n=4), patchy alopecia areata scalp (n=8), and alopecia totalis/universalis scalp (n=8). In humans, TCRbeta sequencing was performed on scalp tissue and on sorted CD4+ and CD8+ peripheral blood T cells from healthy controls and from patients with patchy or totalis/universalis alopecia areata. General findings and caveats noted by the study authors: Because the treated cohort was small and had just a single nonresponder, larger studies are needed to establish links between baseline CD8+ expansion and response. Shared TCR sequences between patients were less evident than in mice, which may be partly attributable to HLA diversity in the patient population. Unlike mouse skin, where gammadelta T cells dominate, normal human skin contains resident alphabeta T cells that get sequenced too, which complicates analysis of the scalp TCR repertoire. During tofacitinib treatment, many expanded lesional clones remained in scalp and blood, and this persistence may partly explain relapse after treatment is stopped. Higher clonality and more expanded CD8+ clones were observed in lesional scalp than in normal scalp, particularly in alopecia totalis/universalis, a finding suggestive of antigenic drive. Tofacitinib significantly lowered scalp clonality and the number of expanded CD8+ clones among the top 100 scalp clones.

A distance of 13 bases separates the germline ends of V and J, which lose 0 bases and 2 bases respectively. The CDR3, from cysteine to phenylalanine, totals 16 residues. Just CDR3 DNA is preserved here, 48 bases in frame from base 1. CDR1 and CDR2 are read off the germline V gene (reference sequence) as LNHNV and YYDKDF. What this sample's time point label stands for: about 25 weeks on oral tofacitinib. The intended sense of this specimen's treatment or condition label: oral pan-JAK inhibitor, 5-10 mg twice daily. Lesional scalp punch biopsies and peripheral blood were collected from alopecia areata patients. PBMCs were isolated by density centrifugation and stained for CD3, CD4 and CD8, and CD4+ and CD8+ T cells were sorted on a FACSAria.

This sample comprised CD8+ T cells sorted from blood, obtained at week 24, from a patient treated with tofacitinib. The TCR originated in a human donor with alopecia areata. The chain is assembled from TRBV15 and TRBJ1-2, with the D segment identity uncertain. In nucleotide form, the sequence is TGTGCCACCAGCAGAGATCTCCAGGAATCCAACTATGGCTACACCTTC. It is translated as CATSRDLQESNYGYTF. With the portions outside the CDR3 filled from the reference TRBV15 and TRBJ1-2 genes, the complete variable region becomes DAMVIQNPRYQVTQFGKPVTLSCSQTLNHNVMYWYQQKSSQAPKLLFHYYDKDFNNEADTPDNFQSRRPNTSFCFLDIRSPGLGDTAMYLCATSRDLQESNYGYTFGSGTRLTVV.